This TCR beta chain was obtained from a study of CD4 T cells in relation to SARS-CoV-2 and coronaviruses. Study-wide context: Convalescent patients had median age roughly 37 years, range roughly 21 to 75.

Sequencing was performed with immunoSEQ multiplex PCR; in TCRdb, only in-frame clones are kept and a portion is missing. The sample has about 56,000 clones, roughly nine tenths seen once; the top ten hold 0.4%. Overall study findings and caveats: Each donor contributed either pre-pandemic or post-infection samples, not both. Roughly 65% of donors had memory CD4+ clonotypes crossrecognizing SARS-CoV-2 and common cold coronavirus spike.

This CDR3 is built from 13 residues. Germline CDR1 and CDR2: KGHSH and LQKENI. Remarks on this clone: As yet, its antigen is unknown. A read error may produce the germline difference seen at one junction end.

Material: naive CD4+ T cells from PBMCs. Sample subset: naive CD4+ T cells isolated by negative enrichment. The chain is built from TRBV18 and TRBJ1-5; D unclear. The sequence was collected from an adult with COVID-19. This CDR3 reads CASSPTREAAGNF. CDR3 nucleotides: TGTGCCAGCTCACCGACGCGGGAGGCGGCGGGGAACTTT. The complete variable domain, with remaining parts taken from reference TRBV18 and TRBJ1-5, reads NAGVMQNPRHLVRRRGQEARLRCSPMKGHSHVYWYRQLPEEGLKFMVYLQKENIIDESGMPKERFSAEFPKEGPSILRIQQVVRGDSAAYFCASSPTREAAGNFGDGTRLSIL.